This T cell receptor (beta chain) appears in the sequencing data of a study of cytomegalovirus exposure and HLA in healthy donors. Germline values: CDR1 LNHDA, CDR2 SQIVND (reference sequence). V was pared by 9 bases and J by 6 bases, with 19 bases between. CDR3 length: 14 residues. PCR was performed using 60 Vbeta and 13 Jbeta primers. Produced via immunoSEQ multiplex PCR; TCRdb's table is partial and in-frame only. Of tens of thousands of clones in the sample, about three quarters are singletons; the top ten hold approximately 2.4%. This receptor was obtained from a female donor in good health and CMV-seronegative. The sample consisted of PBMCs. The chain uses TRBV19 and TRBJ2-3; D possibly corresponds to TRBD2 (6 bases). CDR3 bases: TGTGCCAGCAGACTAGAACTCGGGTCGGATACGCAGTATTTT. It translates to CASRLELGSDTQYF. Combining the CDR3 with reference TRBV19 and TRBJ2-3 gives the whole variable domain DGGITQSPKYLFRKEGQNVTLSCEQNLNHDAMYWYRQDPGQGLRLIYYSQIVNDFQKGDIAEGYSVSREKKESFPLTVTSAQKNPTAFYLCASRLELGSDTQYFGPGTRLTVL.